The 21 T cell receptor beta chains presented below share a single source sample, sequenced in a study of regulatory T cells in long-lasting Graves disease. For TCR beta, libraries came from iRepertoire HTBI primers and Arm-PCR of CDR3 regions. TCRdb reprocessed the multiplex PCR reads via MiXCR and lists one record per CDR3 protein. The table records hundreds of thousands of distinct CDR3 sequences, roughly 14% of them present only once. This sample's time point: newly diagnosed GD, antithyroid drugs for less than 3 months. PBMCs provided the RNA from which the TCR library was made. This sample was shared with a second study, whose subject was T cells in Graves' hyperthyroidism and ophthalmopathy.

Sequences were derived from peripheral blood mononuclear cells (PBMCs), sampled at new diagnosis, from a patient treated with antithyroid drugs. These receptors were obtained from a man aged 25-45 years with Graves disease.

The sample holds many counts of this clonotype. The J gene is TRBJ2-1, the V gene TRBV18; D possibly corresponds to TRBD1 (7 bases). Trimming removed 0 bases from V and 4 bases from J, with 13 bases in between. CDR1 and CDR2 (germline): KGHSH, LQKENI. CDR3 length: 16 residues. The DNA for the CDR3 is TGTGCCAGCTCACCACCAAGGAGGGGGCAGTACAATGAGCAGTTCTTC. As protein: CASSPPRRGQYNEQFF.

The sample holds many counts of this clonotype. V is TRBV3-1 and J is TRBJ2-7; no reliable D call. Germline values: CDR1 LGHDT, CDR2 YNNKEL (reference sequence). There are 12 residues in the CDR3. The V and J ends lost 2 bases and 4 bases respectively, with 6 bases between them. The CDR3 sequence: CASSQSKYEQYF. For the CDR3, the DNA is TGTGCCAGCAGCCAATCAAAATACGAGCAGTACTTC.

This clonotype has at least ten counts. This chain joins TRBV27 and TRBJ2-1; 11 bases line up with TRBD2. Trimming cost V 7 bases and J 4 bases; bases outside gene matches: 6. CDR3 size: 15 residues. Germline CDR1 MNHEY, CDR2 SMNVEV (reference sequence). CDR3 in DNA: TGTGCCAGCACGACAACTAGCGGGAGATACAATGAGCAGTTCTTC. It specifies CASTTTSGRYNEQFF.

Points on this clonotype: Just one base apart from a much larger clone, this may be a read error. The chain recombines TRBV4-2 with TRBJ2-1; D is undetermined. Germline CDR1 is LGHNA and CDR2 is YNFKEQ. The CDR3 is made up of 15 amino acids. CDR3 bases: TGTGCCAGCAGCCAATACCTACAGAGTTACAATGAGCGGTTCTTC. Its protein is CASSQYLQSYNERFF.

The V call is TRBV19, the J call TRBJ2-7, with TRBD1 matching over 7 bases. CDR1 is LNHDA, CDR2 SQIVND, per germline (reference sequence). The V and J ends lost 5 bases and 3 bases, in that order; junction bases with no gene match: 4. The CDR3 loop spans 13 amino acids. The CDR3 loop is CASSGQENYEQYF. CDR3 in DNA: TGTGCCAGTAGTGGACAGGAAAACTACGAGCAGTACTTC.

This clonotype has a count of ten or more. The genes are TRBV5-6 and TRBJ2-1, with a weak D call TRBD1 (6 bases). CDR3 length equals 12 residues. V was cut by 2 bases and J by 8 bases, with 8 bases left in between. Germline V gene data show CDR1 as SGHDT and CDR2 as YYEEEE. CDR3 sequence reads: CASSFRGHEQFF. DNA of the CDR3: TGTGCCAGCAGCTTCAGGGGACATGAGCAGTTCTTC. The whole variable domain, remainder taken from reference TRBV5-6 and TRBJ2-1, is DAGVTQSPTHLIKTRGQQVTLRCSPKSGHDTVSWYQQALGQGPQFIFQYYEEEERQRGNFPDRFSGHQFPNYSSELNVNALLLGDSALYLCASSFRGHEQFFGPGTRLTVL.

The chain links TRBV20-1 to TRBJ2-7; TRBD2 aligns across 11 bases. The CDR3 has 13 residues. The V segment lost 7 bases and the J segment 0 bases; nucleotides outside the gene matches: 2. Germline-derived CDR1 and CDR2 are DFQATT and SNEGSKA (reference sequence). The CDR3 coding sequence is TGCAGTGTAGCGGGAGGGTACTCCTACGAGCAGTACTTC. Translating gives CSVAGGYSYEQYF.

On this clonotype itself: The junction departs from germline at one end; a sequencing error may be responsible. CDR3 amino acids: CASSYDAYSYEQYF. As DNA, the CDR3 is TGTGCCAGCAGCTACGACGCCTACTCCTACGAGCAGTATTTC. The rearrangement links TRBV3-1 to TRBJ2-7, with D uncertain. This CDR3 comprises 14 residues. Germline CDR1 is LGHDT and CDR2 is YNNKEL (reference sequence).

This clonotype has more than one count but fewer than ten. CDR3 nucleotides: TGTGCCAGCAGCCAGGTTGGTAGCGGGAGGGTCTACGAGCAGTACTTC. This sequence encodes CASSQVGSGRVYEQYF. The J gene is TRBJ2-7, the V gene TRBV3-1; TRBD2 matches 11 bases. The CDR3 is 16 amino acids. Germline V lookup: CDR1 LGHDT, CDR2 YNNKEL (reference sequence). V lost 3 bases and J lost 3; bases outside the gene matches: 7.

This clonotype was counted a few times. V usage is TRBV19 and J usage is TRBJ2-1; 14 nucleotides align to TRBD2. Germline CDR1 is LNHDA and CDR2 is SQIVND (reference sequence). CDR3 length: 20 amino acids. Trimming at V came to 5 bases and at J to 6 bases, leaving 18 bases not matched to a gene. CDR3: CASSGGGTSGRRSLPNEQFF. In DNA form, the CDR3 reads TGTGCCAGTAGTGGGGGGGGGACTAGCGGGAGAAGAAGCCTCCCCAATGAGCAGTTCTTC.

This clonotype was seen at least ten times. The V gene is TRBV19, the J gene TRBJ1-5; 7 bases align to TRBD1. J lost 3 bases, V lost 7 bases, and 6 bases had no gene match. Germline assignment: CDR1 LNHDA and CDR2 SQIVND (reference sequence). CDR3 length: 14 amino acids. The CDR3 nucleotides read TGTGCCAGTAATTTGGGACAGATCAATCAGCCCCAGCATTTT. Protein product: CASNLGQINQPQHF.

The chain joins TRBV2 to TRBJ2-7; the D call may be TRBD1 or TRBD2 (6 bases each). Germline CDR1 and CDR2: SNHLY and FYNNEI. The CDR3 is 14 residues long. Trimming took off 6 bases at V and 5 bases at J, with 17 bases between the two ends. The chain's CDR3 is CASSLGTGGHEQYF. The CDR3 region has the DNA TGTGCCAGCAGCCTCGGGACCGGGGGCCACGAGCAGTACTTC.

In this sample, this clonotype turned up a few times. The chain couples TRBV20-1 to TRBJ1-2; tentatively, D is TRBD1 (5 bases). Trimming left V 3 bases short and J 7 bases short, with 18 bases between. Per the germline V gene, CDR1 is DFQATT and CDR2 is SNEGSKA (reference sequence). The CDR3 extends over 14 amino acids. The CDR3 DNA reads as TGCAGTGCTAGCTACGACGGGGGGGGATCTGGCTACACCTTC. Amino acids: CSASYDGGGSGYTF.

This clonotype was seen many times. The chain combines TRBV29-1 with TRBJ2-1; D is perhaps TRBD2 (5 bases). The CDR3 has 13 amino acids. With 4 bases removed from V and 7 bases from J, the gap between germline ends came to 14 bases. Germline CDR1 SQVTM, CDR2 ANQGSEA. CDR3 region: CSVVRIARNEQFF. The CDR3 DNA is TGCAGCGTTGTAAGAATAGCGAGGAATGAGCAGTTCTTC.

This chain connects TRBV20-1 to TRBJ1-2; weak D call: TRBD1 (6 bases). Trimming took 0 bases from V and 4 from J, leaving 15 bases between them. The CDR3 consists of 15 residues. Looked up from germline, CDR1 is DFQATT and CDR2 is SNEGSKA (reference sequence). The CDR3 reads CSARDNRASRYGYTF. The CDR3 nucleotides are TGCAGTGCTAGAGATAACAGGGCGTCCCGCTATGGCTACACCTTC.

This clonotype was counted many times. This chain joins TRBV12-3 or TRBV12-4 and TRBJ2-7; D gene ambiguous. CDR3 length equals 11 residues. The ends were cut back, 2 bases at V and 5 bases at J, with 4 bases in the middle. The CDR3 bases are TGTGCCAGCAGTTTATCCGACGAGCAGTACTTC. Translating gives CASSLSDEQYF.

The table lists this clonotype with a few counts. V usage is TRBV5-6 and J usage is TRBJ1-4; D is unresolved. V shed 0 bases and J shed 2 bases, with 2 bases lying between them. The CDR3 contains 13 residues. Germline loops: CDR1 SGHDT, CDR2 YYEEEE. This CDR3 is CASSLVTNEKLFF. For the CDR3, the DNA is TGTGCCAGCAGCTTGGTTACTAATGAAAAACTGTTTTTT.

Many counts were recorded for this clonotype. The chain is built from TRBV7-2 and TRBJ2-7; unclear D gene. V shed 0 bases and J shed 7 bases, with 7 bases lying between them. CDR1 and CDR2 (germline): SGHTA, FQGNSA. The CDR3 is made up of 12 amino acids. The chain's CDR3 is CASSLAAQEQYF. CDR3 bases: TGTGCCAGCAGCTTAGCCGCCCAGGAGCAGTACTTC.

This clonotype was picked up many times. The genes are TRBV2 and TRBJ2-5; 7 bases agree with TRBD1. Trimming cost V 0 bases and J 9 bases; bases outside gene matches: 13. This CDR3 spans 16 amino acids. Looked up from germline, CDR1 is SNHLY and CDR2 is FYNNEI. The CDR3 nucleotides read TGTGCCAGCAGTGAAGCGAGGGACAGCCCCTACCGAGCCCAGTACTTC. Residues: CASSEARDSPYRAQYF.

This chain uses TRBV19 with TRBJ1-2; possibly TRBD1 for D (6 bases). Germline lookup yields CDR1 LNHDA and CDR2 SQIVND (reference sequence). Trimming took off 9 bases at V and 2 bases at J, with 19 bases between the two ends. This CDR3 region has 15 residues. The CDR3 sequence: CASRRGGRNNYGYTF. CDR3 nucleotides: TGTGCCAGCCGGCGTGGGGGCAGGAACAACTATGGCTACACCTTC.

In this sample, this clonotype turned up a few times. The chain combines TRBV3-1 with TRBJ2-3; TRBD2 is a possible D gene (7 bases). The end of the DNA fits TRBJ2-5 better, so the J call may be wrong. The CDR3 has 15 amino acids. Germline values: CDR1 LGHDT, CDR2 YNNKEL (reference sequence). This CDR3 is CASSQGTAGRETQYF. As DNA, the CDR3 is TGTGCCAGCAGCCAAGGGACAGCCGGGAGGGAGACCCAGTACTTC.